This T cell receptor beta chain was sequenced during a study of CD8+ T cells in alopecia areata. Overall study context: Treated patients swallowed 5 to 10 mg of oral tofacitinib twice daily.

Extracted RNA was reverse transcribed into cDNA, the sequencing template. Libraries were prepared by immunoSEQ multiplex PCR; TCRdb keeps only in-frame clonotypes and omits some of them. This sample carries under 250,000 clones, roughly 57% of them seen once, and the ten largest clones take roughly 0.47%. The V end was cut by 3 bases, the J end by 3 bases, with 6 bases between. CDR3 size: 13 residues. Germline CDR1 is MGHDK and CDR2 is SYGVNS. This receptor was obtained from a human donor with alopecia areata. Specimen: CD4+ T cells sorted from blood, collected at week 0. The chain combines TRBV25-1 with TRBJ1-5; no firm D call. The CDR3 loop is CASSDRNNQPQHF. The CDR3 DNA reads TGTGCCAGCAGTGACAGAAACAATCAGCCCCAGCATTTT.